Listed below are T cell receptor beta chains from one sample, sequenced in a study of Graves' ophthalmopathy and Graves' hyperthyroidism. Each CDR3 protein gets one entry after TCRdb re-called the multiplex PCR reads with MiXCR. The sample holds around 1,000,000 distinct CDR3 sequences, approximately 35% seen once. Material for sequencing was peripheral blood or thyroid tissue (not recorded which). All receptors come from an adult man with Graves' hyperthyroidism. Each CDR3 is given with its conserved first and last residue. D genes are given only for firm matches. Clone size appears in some rows only: once, few, many, or a class for an expanded clone.

>TRBJ2-5|NA|TRBD1|TRBV24-1
TGTGCCACCAGCGGGACAGGGAGAGAAGGGACCCAGTACTTC
CATSGTGREGTQYF
>TRBJ2-7|many|NA|TRBV7-9
TGTGCCAGCAGCTTAGGGACTCCCAACGAGCAGTACTTC
CASSLGTPNEQYF
>TRBJ2-7|few|TRBD2|TRBV5-1
TGCGCCAGCAGCTTGGCGGATAGCGGGACGGTGCTATACGAGCAGTACTTC
CASSLADSGTVLYEQYF
>TRBJ2-7|NA|NA|TRBV7-8
TGTGCCAGGAGCCCAAGTGGCTCCCCCTACGAGCAGTACTTC
CARSPSGSPYEQYF
>TRBJ1-2|NA|NA|TRBV12-3/TRBV12-4
TGTGCCAGCGGTTTTGCCGGAAGAACTAACTATGGCTACACCTTC
CASGFAGRTNYGYTF
>TRBJ1-4|many|NA|TRBV10-3
TGTGCCAGCTCGACGGGGACTACAACTAATGAAAAACTGTTTTTT
CASSTGTTTNEKLFF
>TRBJ1-1|few|NA|TRBV6-2/TRBV6-3
TGTGCCAGCAGTTACGGCGCAGTCATGAACACTGAAGCTTTCTTT
CASSYGAVMNTEAFF
>TRBJ2-7|many|TRBD1|TRBV20-1
TGCAGTGCTAGAGGCGACAGGGCGATCTACGAGCAGTACTTC
CSARGDRAIYEQYF
>TRBJ1-1|NA|TRBD1|TRBV19
TGTGCCAGTAGTACTAAGACAGGGGCCACTGAAGCTTTCTTT
CASSTKTGATEAFF
>TRBJ1-5|few|NA|TRBV20-1
TGCAGTGTTAGGCAAGGTTCTCCGGCTCAGCCCCAGCATTTT
CSVRQGSPAQPQHF
>TRBJ1-1|few|NA|TRBV28
TGTGCCAGCAGCTCAGATCGGCTTCTGAACACTGAAGCTTTCTTT
CASSSDRLLNTEAFF
>TRBJ2-7|few|NA|TRBV4-1
TGCGCCAGCAGCCAAAGCCCGGGACACGAGGCCTACGAGCAGTACTTC
CASSQSPGHEAYEQYF
>TRBJ1-2|NA|NA|TRBV12-3/TRBV12-4
TGTGCCAGCAGTCCCCAACCCGGGGGTGGCTACACCTTC
CASSPQPGGGYTF
>TRBJ2-6|NA|NA|TRBV7-2
TGTGCCAGCAGCCGATGGACCGGGGCGGGGGCCAACGTCCTGACTTTC
CASSRWTGAGANVLTF
>TRBJ1-2|NA|NA|TRBV25-1
TGTGCCACCAACCAGGCTCCTATACAGGGAGTTTACTATGGCTACACCTTC
CATNQAPIQGVYYGYTF
>TRBJ1-2|few|NA|TRBV4-3
TGCGCCAGCAGCCAAGAAGCTTCAGACTCGACAAGTAACTATGGCTACACCTTC
CASSQEASDSTSNYGYTF
>TRBJ2-7|NA|NA|TRBV2
TGTGCCAGCAGTGAGGGACCAACCTACGAGCAGTACTTC
CASSEGPTYEQYF
>TRBJ2-7|few|NA|TRBV28
TGTGCCAGCAGTTTCCCGGGAGGCCCCAGGGGGGACGAGCAGTACTTC
CASSFPGGPRGDEQYF
>TRBJ2-7|few|TRBD2|TRBV9
TGTGCCAGCAGCGTAGGAGGCGGTTCTGCGACTAGCGGGATCGAGCAGTACTTC
CASSVGGGSATSGIEQYF
>TRBJ2-7|many|TRBD2|TRBV20-1
TGCAGTGCTAGAGATCAGCTAGCGGTGCTTTACGAGCAGTACTTC
CSARDQLAVLYEQYF
>TRBJ1-5|NA|NA|TRBV7-8
TGTGCCAGCAGCTCCCGAGAGTCCGGGCCCCAGCATTTT
CASSSRESGPQHF
>TRBJ2-1|NA|NA|TRBV7-9
TGTGCCAGCAGCTTAAAGCGGAACACTGAGCAGTTCTTC
CASSLKRNTEQFF
>TRBJ2-5|NA|NA|TRBV10-1
TGCGCCAGCACGTCGGCCACCCCCCAAGTTACCGGCCAAGAGACCCAGTACTTC
CASTSATPQVTGQETQYF
>TRBJ2-7|NA|TRBD2|TRBV5-4
TGTGCCAGCAGCTTTGTGGGAGGGGCGGGGGAGCAGTACTTC
CASSFVGGAGEQYF
>TRBJ2-5|NA|NA|TRBV7-2
TGCGCCAGCAGCTTCAGGAATAGCAATCAGCCCCAGTACTTC
CASSFRNSNQPQYF
>TRBJ2-5|many|NA|TRBV5-4
TGTGCCAGCAGCTCTGGTGGGACCCAGTACTTC
CASSSGGTQYF
>TRBJ1-1|many|NA|TRBV2
TGTGCCAGCAGTGTGGCAGGCGAGAGAAGAGGGGCTTTCTTT
CASSVAGERRGAFF
>TRBJ1-4|NA|NA|TRBV25-1
TGTGCCTGGAATGCCCCGGGAGAGGGGTATGAAAAACTGTTTTTT
CAWNAPGEGYEKLFF
>TRBJ1-5|few|NA|TRBV12-3/TRBV12-4
TGTGCCAGCAGCCCAGAGAGGGGGGGCAATCAGCCCCAGCATTTT
CASSPERGGNQPQHF
>TRBJ1-4|NA|NA|TRBV5-6
TGTGCCAGCAGCGTATCACCGGACAGACCGAATGAAAAACTGTTTTTT
CASSVSPDRPNEKLFF
>TRBJ2-7|NA|TRBD2|TRBV29-1
TGCAGCGTTGACCACAGGACTAGCTCGCCCTACGAGCAGTACTTC
CSVDHRTSSPYEQYF
>TRBJ2-2|many|TRBD2|TRBV7-9
TGCGCCAGCAGCTTGGGACTAGCGGGAAACACCGGGGAGCTGTTTTTT
CASSLGLAGNTGELFF
>TRBJ1-6|NA|TRBD1|TRBV7-8
TGTGCCAGCAGCTTAGAAAGGACCGTCGGGACAGGGGGTAGTTCACCCCTCCACTTT
CASSLERTVGTGGSSPLHF
>TRBJ2-2|few|TRBD2|TRBV20-1
TGCAGTGCTACGGGACTACCAAACACCGGGGAGCTGTTTTTT
CSATGLPNTGELFF
>TRBJ1-6|many|NA|TRBV7-8
TGTGCCAGCAGCTACCAGGGGCGAAATTCACCCCTCCACTTT
CASSYQGRNSPLHF
>TRBJ1-2|NA|NA|TRBV20-1
TGCAGTGTTAAGAGGCAGGCACCTCGGGGCTACACCTTC
CSVKRQAPRGYTF
>TRBJ1-4|few|NA|TRBV7-2
TGTGCCAGCAGCCGATCCGCCCGGGCTTCCAATGAAAAACTGTTTTTT
CASSRSARASNEKLFF
>TRBJ1-2|few|NA|TRBV7-2
TGTGCCAGCAGCTTCGACGCTAACTATGGCTACACCTTC
CASSFDANYGYTF
>TRBJ2-5|many|NA|TRBV7-8
TGTGCCAGCAGACTGGGGTCTGAGACCCAGTACTTC
CASRLGSETQYF
>TRBJ1-2|NA|NA|TRBV6-2/TRBV6-3
TGTGCCAGCAGTTACGGGCTGTCGGCTGGCTACACCTTC
CASSYGLSAGYTF
>TRBJ2-6|NA|NA|TRBV9
TGTGCCAGCAGCCCCCATTCGGCGGGGCCTGGGGCCAACGTCCTGACTTTC
CASSPHSAGPGANVLTF
>TRBJ1-1|NA|NA|TRBV29-1
TGCAGCGTTGCTGAGGGGGTGCCCACTGAAGCTTTCTTT
CSVAEGVPTEAFF